These 28 T cell receptor beta chains were all obtained from the same sample, sequenced in a study of Graves' ophthalmopathy and Graves' hyperthyroidism. As the template, RNA transcripts were used to amplify TCR beta CDR3 regions. The authors performed first-round RT-PCR with HTBI primers and then a second-round multiplex PCR. Each CDR3 protein gets one entry after TCRdb re-called the multiplex PCR reads with MiXCR. This sample yields 150,000 or so distinct CDR3 sequences, of which approximately 40% are seen a single time; about 8.2% belongs to the top ten. The specimen was peripheral blood. Receptors originate from a man younger than 40 with Graves' ophthalmopathy.

A single count supports this clonotype. This rearrangement joins TRBV4-1 to TRBJ2-3; D ambiguous. V dropped 1 base and J dropped 0 bases, with 8 bases sitting between them. The germline V gene encodes CDR1 MGHRA and CDR2 YSYEKL. The CDR3 is 15 amino acids. Here the CDR3 reads CASSQVVPSTDTQYF. The CDR3 DNA sequence: TGCGCCAGCAGCCAAGTGGTCCCGAGCACAGATACGCAGTATTTT.

This clonotype was seen a handful of times. This chain joins TRBV10-3 and TRBJ1-1; the D is unclear. The length of the CDR3 is 10 residues. The V end was cut by 10 bases, the J end by 6 bases, with 9 bases between. Germline V gives CDR1 ENHRY, CDR2 SYGVKD. The CDR3 loop is CATREAEAFF. The CDR3 region has the DNA TGTGCCACCCGGGAGGCTGAAGCTTTCTTT.

At least ten counts were recorded for this clonotype. The V call is TRBV6-2 or TRBV6-3, the J call TRBJ2-1; 7 bases align to TRBD2. The CDR3 runs to 16 residues. V shed 5 bases and J 4 bases; nucleotides not matched to a gene: 11. Per germline, CDR1 MNHEY and CDR2 SVGEGT. CDR3 sequence reads: CASSARQRDRYNEQFF. As DNA, the CDR3 is TGTGCCAGCAGTGCAAGACAGCGGGACCGGTACAATGAGCAGTTCTTC.

This clonotype was counted at least ten times. The CDR3: CASSGRAARGTGELFF. CDR3 nucleotides: TGTGCCAGCAGTGGGAGAGCGGCGAGGGGCACCGGGGAGCTGTTTTTT. V is TRBV7-8 and J is TRBJ2-2; D might be TRBD1 or TRBD2, each matching 5 bases. This CDR3 spans 16 amino acids. CDR1 and CDR2 (germline): SGHVS, FQNEAQ. Trimming cost V 6 bases and J 4 bases, with 18 bases left between them.

This clonotype was seen ten or more times. The chain uses TRBV29-1 and TRBJ2-5; no definite D call. Germline values: CDR1 SQVTM, CDR2 ANQGSEA. The germline V and J ends were trimmed by 5 bases and 4 bases, with 14 bases remaining between them. The CDR3 has 13 amino acids. CDR3 nucleotides: TGCAGCGTTCTAAGGAACAGACGAGAGACCCAGTACTTC. This gives the protein CSVLRNRRETQYF.

This clonotype was detected many times. The rearrangement joins TRBV28 to TRBJ1-5; 7 bases are shared with TRBD1. Germline CDR1 and CDR2: MDHEN and SYDVKM. This CDR3 comprises 14 residues. Unmatched junction bases numbered 6, after V lost 6 bases and J lost 4 bases. The CDR3 spells CASSLGQSNQPQHF. CDR3 sequence (DNA): TGTGCCAGCAGCCTGGGACAGTCTAATCAGCCCCAGCATTTT.

J is TRBJ1-5 and V is TRBV28; the D gene is possibly TRBD1 (6 bases). Trimming took 7 bases from V and 4 from J, leaving 8 bases between them. The CDR3 has 12 amino acids. The germline V gene has CDR1 MDHEN and CDR2 SYDVKM. The CDR3 here is CASNRENQPQHF. CDR3 nucleotides: TGTGCCAGCAACAGGGAAAATCAGCCCCAGCATTTT.

V gene TRBV6-5 combines with J gene TRBJ1-3; D is possibly TRBD1 (5 bases). The V end was cut by 0 bases, the J end by 1 base, with 10 bases between. Germline CDR1 reads MNHEY; CDR2 reads SVGAGI. The CDR3 is 16 residues long. CDR3 coding DNA: TGTGCCAGCAGTTACTCCGGAGAGGGGTCTGGAAACACCATATATTTT. Amino acid sequence: CASSYSGEGSGNTIYF.

The chain employs TRBV9 and TRBJ1-2; unclear D gene. The CDR3 contains 13 residues. V shed 1 base and J shed 3 bases, with 7 bases lying between them. The germline CDR1 and CDR2 sequences are SGDLS and YYNGEE. CDR3 sequence: CASSVRSDYGYTF. CDR3 bases: TGTGCCAGCAGCGTAAGGAGTGACTATGGCTACACCTTC.

The chain combines TRBV27 with TRBJ2-4, with D possibly TRBD2 on 5 matching bases. CDR1 MNHEY and CDR2 SMNVEV come from the germline V gene (reference sequence). The CDR3 has 15 amino acids. V lost 0 bases, J lost 9 bases, and 15 bases lay in between. The CDR3 DNA reads TGTGCCAGCAGTTTATCAAGCCCGAATCGGGGCATTCAGTACTTC. It specifies CASSLSSPNRGIQYF.

This clonotype showed up just once. Germline and junction disagree at one end, which may indicate a read error. The rearrangement uses TRBV6-5 and TRBJ1-5; D gene unclear. The CDR3 runs 13 residues. Germline-derived CDR1 and CDR2 are MNHEY and SVGAGI. The CDR3 DNA sequence: TGTGCCAGCAGTTACTCCGAAGGCTCACCTGCGGTTTTT. This encodes CASSYSEGSPAVF.

This clonotype was observed many times. The CDR3 is CASSPGTGGAMDEQYF. In DNA, the CDR3 is TGTGCCAGCAGTCCCGGGACAGGGGGCGCAATGGACGAGCAGTACTTC. The chain employs TRBV6-2 or TRBV6-3 and TRBJ2-7, with TRBD1 identical over 12 bases. V trimming: 5 bases; J trimming: 5 bases; junction bases outside the gene matches: 10. The CDR3 has 16 amino acids. Germline-derived CDR1 and CDR2 are MNHEY and SVGEGT.

This clonotype came up a few times. With a much larger clone just one base away, this may be a read error. The chain is built from TRBV6-4 and TRBJ2-3; D not resolved. Trimming left V 7 bases short and J 0 bases short, with 14 bases between. The CDR3 is 15 residues long. Looked up from germline, CDR1 is MRHNA and CDR2 is SNTAGT. For the CDR3, the DNA is TGTGCCAGCACCGAAGGGTCAACCAGCACAGATACGCAGTATTTT. It yields the protein CASTEGSTSTDTQYF.

This clonotype came up many times. The chain links TRBV11-3 to TRBJ2-5, with 7 bases fitting TRBD2. V dropped 0 bases and J dropped 2; count of bases not matched to a gene: 6. The CDR3 runs to 16 residues. Germline lookup yields CDR1 SGHNT and CDR2 YENEEA. The CDR3 protein is CASSLDRGSPQETQYF. The CDR3 DNA follows: TGTGCCAGCAGCTTAGATCGCGGGAGCCCACAAGAGACCCAGTACTTC. Complete variable domain (other parts from reference TRBV11-3 and TRBJ2-5): EAGVVQSPRYKIIEKKQPVAFWCNPISGHNTLYWYLQNLGQGPELLIRYENEEAVDDSQLPKDRFSAERLKGVDSTLKIQPAELGDSAVYLCASSLDRGSPQETQYFGPGTRLLVL.

The genes are TRBV2 and TRBJ2-7; D unresolved. Germline-derived CDR1 and CDR2 are SNHLY and FYNNEI. This CDR3 is built from 11 residues. V was clipped by 8 bases and J by 2 bases, with 7 bases between them. CDR3 DNA: TGTGCCAGCCGCCAGGCCTACGAGCAGTACTTC. Protein product: CASRQAYEQYF.

This clonotype was detected ten times or more. J is TRBJ2-7 and V is TRBV18; tentatively, D is TRBD1 (6 bases). Germline V CDR1 and CDR2: KGHSH, LQKENI. V gave up 4 bases and J gave up 5 bases, with 9 bases separating them. The CDR3 sequence is 12 residues long. The CDR3 loop reads CASSHGQHEQYF. Written as DNA, the CDR3 is TGTGCCAGCTCACACGGACAGCACGAGCAGTACTTC.

This clonotype was seen once. CDR3 nucleotide sequence: TGTGCCAGCAGTCCTAGACTAGCGGGTGCCACCTACGAGCAGTACTTC. It codes for CASSPRLAGATYEQYF. The gene calls are TRBV28 and TRBJ2-7; 10 bases align to TRBD2. Germline V CDR1 and CDR2: MDHEN, SYDVKM. The V and J ends lost 5 bases and 2 bases, in that order; junction bases with no gene match: 9. CDR3 size: 16 residues.

This clonotype was counted ten times or more. CDR3 DNA sequence: TGCAGTGCTCCCCAAGGGACCACCGGCGGGGAGCAGTACTTC. Residues: CSAPQGTTGGEQYF. The V and J genes are TRBV20-1 and TRBJ2-7, with D possibly being TRBD1 or TRBD2 (5 bases each). The germline CDR1 and CDR2 sequences are DFQATT and SNEGSKA (reference sequence). CDR3 length: 14 amino acids. V lost 5 bases and J 7 bases, leaving 21 bases between the germline ends.

This clonotype showed up many times. J is TRBJ2-4 and V is TRBV7-2; 8 bases fit TRBD2. The CDR3 loop spans 17 amino acids. CDR1 and CDR2 (germline): SGHTA, FQGNSA. V lost 5 bases and J lost 6; bases outside the gene matches: 15. CDR3: CASSPPGGGRIGNIQYF. CDR3 nucleotide sequence: TGTGCCAGCAGCCCCCCGGGAGGGGGGCGAATAGGAAACATTCAGTACTTC.

Ten or more counts support this clonotype. The chain carries TRBV30 and TRBJ2-7; no reliable D call. Trimming took off 2 bases at V and 3 bases at J, with 5 bases between the two ends. Germline V gives CDR1 GTSNPN, CDR2 SVGIG (reference sequence). This CDR3 is 11 amino acids long. CDR3 sequence (DNA): TGTGCCTGGAGTTTCAACTACGAGCAGTACTTC. Translation gives CAWSFNYEQYF. Filled out from reference TRBV30 and TRBJ2-7, the complete variable domain reads SQTIHQWPATLVQPVGSPLSLECTVEGTSNPNLYWYRQAAGRGLQLLFYSVGIGQISSEVPQNLSASRPQDRQFILSSKKLLLSDSGFYLCAWSFNYEQYFGPGTRLTVT.

This clonotype appeared many times. This sequence joins TRBV28 and TRBJ2-7, with unresolved D. V was clipped by 5 bases and J by 0 bases, with 11 bases between them. This CDR3 contains 14 residues. Germline lookup yields CDR1 MDHEN and CDR2 SYDVKM. The CDR3 DNA is TGTGCCAGCAGTCTCCTCGTTAGCTCCTACGAGCAGTACTTC. It yields the protein CASSLLVSSYEQYF.

This clonotype was seen ten or more times. The rearrangement joins TRBV28 to TRBJ1-6; D is unclear. Trimming removed 7 bases from V and 7 bases from J, with 14 bases in between. CDR1 is MDHEN, CDR2 SYDVKM, per germline. This CDR3 has 14 residues. Written as DNA, the CDR3 is TGTGCCAGCACCCAAAGCTCAGAAAATTCACCCCTCCACTTT. This codes for CASTQSSENSPLHF.

This clonotype was detected many times. The CDR3 DNA reads TGCAGTGCTAGAGACACATACGGACGGGATGAAGCTTTCTTT. It specifies CSARDTYGRDEAFF. The J gene is TRBJ1-1, the V gene TRBV20-1; D is uncertain. Germline lookup yields CDR1 DFQATT and CDR2 SNEGSKA (reference sequence). The CDR3 runs 14 residues. With 0 bases removed from V and 7 bases from J, the gap between germline ends came to 15 bases.

Ten or more counts support this clonotype. The rearrangement uses TRBV6-2 or TRBV6-3 and TRBJ1-1; maybe TRBD1 (5 bases). CDR1 is MNHEY and CDR2 is SVGEGT in the germline V gene. This CDR3 region has 14 residues. V was cut by 6 bases and J by 0 bases, with 11 bases left in between. CDR3 residues: CASSDRTMNTEAFF. DNA for the CDR3: TGTGCCAGCAGCGACAGAACCATGAACACTGAAGCTTTCTTT.

This chain uses TRBV30 with TRBJ2-5, with D possibly being TRBD1 or TRBD2 (5 bases each). Germline CDR1 is GTSNPN and CDR2 is SVGIG (reference sequence). V was pared by 1 base and J by 6 bases, with 12 bases between. There are 13 residues in the CDR3. Here the CDR3 DNA reads TGTGCCTGGAGTGAATCAGGGAGCAAGACCCAGTACTTC. Amino acids: CAWSESGSKTQYF.

V gene TRBV6-1 combines with J gene TRBJ2-4; D gene uncertain. This CDR3 is 17 amino acids long. The V gene's germline CDR1 is MNHNS and CDR2 SASEGT. Trimming pared 2 bases from V and 0 bases from J, leaving 14 bases between. CDR3 residues: CASSELFGFLAKNIQYF. In nucleotides, the CDR3 is TGTGCCAGCAGTGAACTTTTCGGATTTCTAGCCAAAAACATTCAGTACTTC.

This chain joins TRBV28 and TRBJ2-5; D perhaps matches TRBD2 (5 bases). V was shortened by 3 bases and J by 5 bases, with 19 bases between the two germline ends. This CDR3 has 16 residues. Germline-derived CDR1 and CDR2 are MDHEN and SYDVKM. CDR3 sequence reads: CASSLARGPFLETQYF. CDR3 sequence (DNA): TGTGCCAGCAGTTTGGCGAGAGGGCCCTTTCTGGAGACCCAGTACTTC.

This clonotype has ten or more counts. The CDR3 sequence: CASSLGGGQGYTF. The CDR3 bases are TGTGCCAGCAGTTTAGGAGGGGGACAAGGCTACACCTTC. The chain uses TRBV12-3 or TRBV12-4 and TRBJ1-2; maybe TRBD1 (6 bases). This CDR3 region has 13 residues. Between the trimmed V and J ends, which lost 1 base and 8 bases, there was a span of 11 bases.